Listed below are T cell receptor beta chains from one sample, sequenced in a study of blood T cells in healthy people across ages. MiXCR, applied by TCRdb to the 5' RACE reads, yields one record per CDR3 protein. The data show 2 million or so distinct CDR3 sequences, around half seen once. The sequenced sample was blood. The receptors derive from a woman in her forties in good health. CDR3s include the opening cysteine and the closing phenylalanine or tryptophan. The D gene is left open where the match is weak. Expanded clones are given a class, and other clones once, few, many or no size at all.

clone size,J gene,D gene,V gene,CDR3 DNA,CDR3 protein
NA,TRBJ2-1,NA,TRBV20-1,TGCAGTGCTAGACAAGACAGTCGGGGGTACAATGAGCAGTTCTTC,CSARQDSRGYNEQFF
NA,TRBJ1-4,TRBD1,TRBV7-9,TGTGCCAGCAGACCGGCCGGGACAGTTGCAACTAATGAAAAACTGTTTTTT,CASRPAGTVATNEKLFF
NA,TRBJ2-3,NA,TRBV4-3,TGCGCCAGCAGCCAAGAAGAAGGGGCAGAAGCAGAGACGCAGTATTTT,CASSQEEGAEAETQYF
few,TRBJ2-5,TRBD2,TRBV7-2,TGTGCCAGCAGCTTAGGCACTAGCGGGGGTTTCCAAGAGACCCAGTACTTC,CASSLGTSGGFQETQYF
NA,TRBJ2-1,TRBD1,TRBV12-3/TRBV12-4,TGTGCCAGCAGGGCAGGGACAGTTAGCAATGAGCAGTTCTTC,CASRAGTVSNEQFF
NA,TRBJ2-3,NA,TRBV5-6,TGTGCCAGCAGCTTTCTCTTTCGTGGGAAGAAGGGGGACACAGATACGCAGTATTTT,CASSFLFRGKKGDTDTQYF
NA,TRBJ2-7,TRBD1,TRBV7-2,TGTGCCAGCAGCTTAAGGCCCACAGGGGTTGACGAGCAGTACTTC,CASSLRPTGVDEQYF
few,TRBJ2-3,TRBD2,TRBV20-1,TGCAGTGCTAGAGTGACTAGCGAATACACAGATACGCAGTATTTT,CSARVTSEYTDTQYF
NA,TRBJ2-3,TRBD2,TRBV6-2/TRBV6-3,TGTGCCAGCAGCCTCCGCACCCTAGCGGGGAGGACGCAGTATTTT,CASSLRTLAGRTQYF
NA,TRBJ2-5,NA,TRBV27,TGTGCCAGCAGTTTATCGGGGGTTGTGGAGACCCAGTACTTC,CASSLSGVVETQYF
NA,TRBJ2-7,NA,TRBV5-5,TGTGCCAGCAGTTGGAGCACAGGTTCCTACGAGCAGTACTTC,CASSWSTGSYEQYF
NA,TRBJ2-7,NA,TRBV5-6,TGTGCCAGCAGCTTGAATGTTTTCCGCGAGCAGTACTTC,CASSLNVFREQYF
NA,TRBJ2-3,NA,TRBV20-1,TGCAGGGGCGAATACACAGATACGCAGTATTTT,CRGEYTDTQYF
NA,TRBJ2-5,TRBD2,TRBV20-1,TGCAGTGCTTTACCACCACGACTAGCGGGGGGGAGGGAGACCCAGTACTTC,CSALPPRLAGGRETQYF
few,TRBJ1-5,NA,TRBV4-2,TGTGCCAGCAGCCAACCTGAAGGGGGTGCTCAGCCCCAGCATTTT,CASSQPEGGAQPQHF
NA,TRBJ2-3,NA,TRBV27,TGTGCCAGCAAAGTCCCTAGGGGCACAGATACGCAGTATTTT,CASKVPRGTDTQYF
NA,TRBJ1-1,NA,TRBV5-1,TGCGCCAGCAGCTTGACCAGTGACACTGAAGCTTTCTTT,CASSLTSDTEAFF
NA,TRBJ1-6,NA,TRBV27,TGTGCCAGCAGTTTACAGGGTTATGTCTCACCCCTCCACTTT,CASSLQGYVSPLHF
NA,TRBJ1-2,NA,TRBV6-6,TGTGCCAGCGGGGGACTCCCTGACGGGGGCTACACCTTC,CASGGLPDGGYTF
few,TRBJ1-2,NA,TRBV4-2,TGTGCCAGCAGCCAAGAGGTTGGGGGGCGGGACTATGGCTACACCTTC,CASSQEVGGRDYGYTF
NA,TRBJ2-5,NA,TRBV10-3,TGTGCCATCACCGCCGGGGACCAAGAGACCCAGTACTTC,CAITAGDQETQYF
NA,TRBJ1-5,TRBD1,TRBV28,TGTGCCAGCAGCCGACCCCCAGGGGGGAATCAGCCTCAGCATTTT,CASSRPPGGNQPQHF
few,TRBJ1-2,NA,TRBV28,TGTGCCACCGAGCGAAGGGGCGGTAACTATGGCTACACCTTC,CATERRGGNYGYTF
NA,TRBJ2-7,NA,TRBV20-1,TGCAGTGCTAACCTAGCCAGTATCCAGTACTTC,CSANLASIQYF
few,TRBJ1-2,NA,TRBV4-2,TGTGCCAGCAGCCAAGAACGCCCGGACGACTATGGCTACACCTTC,CASSQERPDDYGYTF
NA,TRBJ2-1,NA,TRBV7-9,TGTGCCAGCAGCCCCGCCGGCGACTATAGCTCCTACAATGAGCAGTTCTTC,CASSPAGDYSSYNEQFF
NA,TRBJ2-1,TRBD1,TRBV7-7,TGTGCTAGCAGCGTAGACAGGGTTTACAATGAGCAGTTCTTC,CASSVDRVYNEQFF
NA,TRBJ2-1,NA,TRBV29-1,TGCAGCGTTGGGTGGGCCCGGTCTAGCGGTGGGGGCTGGGATGAGCAGTTCTTC,CSVGWARSSGGGWDEQFF
NA,TRBJ2-1,NA,TRBV5-1,TGCGCCAGCAGCTTGGAGATCTATGAGCAGTTCTTC,CASSLEIYEQFF
NA,TRBJ2-1,TRBD2,TRBV29-1,TGCAGCGTTTGGGCTAGCGGGGGGAGTGAGCAGTTCTTC,CSVWASGGSEQFF
NA,TRBJ1-4,NA,TRBV6-6,TGTGCCAGCAGTTACGGGGAAGTGGAGGGAAAACTGTTTTTT,CASSYGEVEGKLFF
NA,TRBJ1-1,TRBD1,TRBV7-9,TGTGCCAGCAGCTTGACAGGGCTAGGTACTGAAGCTTTCTTT,CASSLTGLGTEAFF
once,TRBJ2-1,TRBD1,TRBV18,TGTGCCAGCTCAAAGGGGGCATTTGGGAATGAGCAGTTCTTC,CASSKGAFGNEQFF
NA,TRBJ2-3,TRBD1,TRBV6-5,TGTGCCAGCAGTTACGGGAGACAGGGGTTAAATACGCAGTATTTT,CASSYGRQGLNTQYF
few,TRBJ2-4,NA,TRBV25-1,TGTGCCAGCAGTAATACCGGGACGAAAAACATTCAGTACTTT,CASSNTGTKNIQYF
few,TRBJ2-5,TRBD1,TRBV6-5,TGTGCCAGCAGTTACGGGACAGGGGTGAGAGAGACCCAGTACTTC,CASSYGTGVRETQYF
NA,TRBJ2-1,TRBD1,TRBV27,TGTGCCAGCAGACAGCCGGGACAGTACAATGAGCAGTTCTTC,CASRQPGQYNEQFF
NA,TRBJ1-2,TRBD1,TRBV28,TGTGCCAGCAGTACCGGGACAGGTGGCTACACCTTC,CASSTGTGGYTF
few,TRBJ1-2,NA,TRBV6-5,TGTGCCAGCAGTTATGGGGAGGGCGTGAGTGGCTACACCTTC,CASSYGEGVSGYTF
few,TRBJ1-2,TRBD1,TRBV12-3/TRBV12-4,TGTGCCAGCAGCACCGGACAGGGGCCGACCTATGGCTACACCTTC,CASSTGQGPTYGYTF
few,TRBJ2-5,NA,TRBV7-6,TGTGCCAGCAGCTTAGTGGCTAGACGGGGGTCGGGGACCCAGTACTTC,CASSLVARRGSGTQYF